This T cell receptor (beta chain) came from a study of blood T cell repertoires in COVID-19. Profiled with immunoSEQ multiplex PCR; TCRdb holds only in-frame clones, not every one. The sample includes about 180,000 clones, about 84% seen only once; the top ten take 6% to 8.5%. The V gene's germline CDR1 is SEHNR and CDR2 FQNEAQ (reference sequence). This CDR3 comprises 15 residues. The trim removed 3 bases at V and 5 bases at J, leaving 7 bases unmatched. This clone was recorded a few times. This chain joins TRBV7-9 and TRBJ1-1; TRBD1 matches at 9 bases. Input material: peripheral blood. This clonotype originated in a human donor in a cohort sampled during active COVID-19. DNA for the CDR3: TGTGCCAGCAGCTTGACCGGGACAGGGTGGACTGAAGCTTTCTTT. It is translated as CASSLTGTGWTEAFF.